The 5 T cell receptor beta chains below come from one sample, sequenced in a study of human T cells and chemical hapten exposure. Each CDR3 protein gets one entry after TCRdb re-called the RACE reads with MiXCR. Here the sample spans 70,000 to 100,000 distinct CDR3 sequences, 7.5% to 9% being singletons. Time point denoted: patch test 1, 2 weeks after DPC sensitization. Treatment: therapeutic diphenylcyclopropenone sensitization with weekly scalp DPC. This specimen was whole blood, taken in connection with sensitization to the hapten diphenylcyclopropenone (DPC). These receptors were collected from a woman in her twenties or thirties with alopecia areata. Some clones in this sample may be carry-over from other donors' samples.

V is TRBV5-1 and J is TRBJ1-1; D is uncertain. Between the trimmed V and J ends, which lost 0 bases and 4 bases, there was a span of 13 bases. There are 15 residues in the CDR3. The germline CDR1 and CDR2 sequences are SGHRS and YFSETQ. In nucleotides, the CDR3 is TGCGCCAGCAGCTTGGCAGTCCCCCGTAGCACTGAAGCTTTCTTT. Amino acids: CASSLAVPRSTEAFF.

This clonotype occurred a few times. The genes are TRBV25-1 and TRBJ1-2, with unresolved D. This CDR3 is built from 14 residues. Per the germline V gene, CDR1 is MGHDK and CDR2 is SYGVNS. Trimming took off 2 bases at V and 6 bases at J, with 13 bases between the two ends. CDR3 loop: CASSERSVGHGYTF. The CDR3 DNA reads TGTGCCAGCAGTGAACGGTCGGTGGGCCATGGCTACACCTTC.

In its sample, this clonotype was seen a few times. V and J are TRBV28 and TRBJ1-3; 10 nucleotides agree with TRBD1. Looked up from germline, CDR1 is MDHEN and CDR2 is SYDVKM. Losses at the gene ends were 1 base for V and 1 base for J; bases not matched to a gene: 10. The CDR3 runs to 19 residues. CDR3 coding DNA: TGTGCCAGCAGTTTATTCGGACGACTGGGACAGGGGTCTGGAAACACCATATATTTT. Its translation is CASSLFGRLGQGSGNTIYF. Full variable domain (remainder filled in from reference TRBV28 and TRBJ1-3): DVKVTQSSRYLVKRTGEKVFLECVQDMDHENMFWYRQDPGLGLRLIYFSYDVKMKEKGDIPEGYSVSREKKERFSLILESASTNQTSMYLCASSLFGRLGQGSGNTIYFGEGSWLTVV.

This clonotype was detected ten times or more. The chain couples TRBV2 to TRBJ2-7; 7 bases match TRBD2. In germline, CDR1 is SNHLY, CDR2 FYNNEI. The CDR3 sequence is 15 residues long. V was clipped by 3 bases and J by 3 bases; unmatched bases: 8. The CDR3: CASSEVSGAVYEQYF. In nucleotides, the CDR3 is TGTGCCAGCAGTGAGGTCAGCGGGGCGGTCTACGAGCAGTACTTC.

This clonotype was detected only a few times. Since no conserved phenylalanine or tryptophan closes the CDR3, a read error is the likely cause. The DNA is left out, because the CDR3 cannot be placed on it with certainty; the CDR3 is given as TCRdb lists it. V usage is TRBV29-1 and J usage is TRBJ1-2; the D call of TRBD1 is as the table states it, not checked on the DNA. From its first to its last residue, the CDR3 has 12 amino acids. From germline, CDR1 is SQVTM and CDR2 ANQGSEA. This chain's CDR3 is CSVAGTGLNLRI.